This T cell receptor (beta chain) was observed in a study of Graves' ophthalmopathy and Graves' hyperthyroidism. The authors amplified TCR beta CDR3 regions from RNA transcripts. The library came from an HTBI-primed first-round RT-PCR and a second-round multiplex PCR. TCRdb processed the multiplex PCR reads anew with MiXCR; each CDR3 protein has one entry. The sample includes about 660,000 distinct CDR3 sequences, more than 40% of them seen just once. The CDR3 length is 16 residues. V shed 2 bases and J 5 bases; nucleotides not matched to a gene: 9. Per germline, CDR1 SGHRS and CDR2 YFSETQ. The clonotype originates from an adult man with Graves' ophthalmopathy. Sequencing used peripheral blood. This chain links TRBV5-1 with TRBJ2-5; 10 bases align to TRBD1. The CDR3 DNA is TGCGCCAGCAGCTTCCGGGACAGGGGCAATAAGGAGACCCAGTACTTC. Translating it yields CASSFRDRGNKETQYF.